The rows below give T cell receptor beta chains drawn from one sample of a study of T cell clonotyping in hematopoietic cell transplantation. Repertoires were generated with immunoSEQ multiplex PCR, while TCRdb's copy carries only in-frame clones and drops some. The table shows 75,000 to 95,000 clones, with about 96% occurring only once. The starting material was peripheral blood mononuclear cells, obtained before stem cell transplant. The receptor set was obtained from a woman between 50 and 59 years old with acute myeloid leukemia. Some clones in this sample may be carry-over from other donors' samples. Both conserved end residues are part of each CDR3. The D gene is left open where the match is weak. Size values are once, few and many counts, or a class for expanded clones, and some rows have none.

DNA: TGTGCCAGCAGCTCACAGGGCTTGGAAGGGGCCAACGTCCTGACTTTC
CDR3: CASSSQGLEGANVLTF
size: NA
V: TRBV7-3
D: NA
J: TRBJ2-6

DNA: TGTGCCAGCAGCAATGACAGGGGGACCACGAAACTGTTTTTT
CDR3: CASSNDRGTTKLFF
size: NA
V: TRBV2
D: TRBD1
J: TRBJ1-4

DNA: TGTGCCAGTAGTATCAGGGGGCATCTAAATAGCAATCAGCCCCAGCATTTT
CDR3: CASSIRGHLNSNQPQHF
size: once
V: TRBV19
D: TRBD1
J: TRBJ1-5

DNA: TGTGCCAGCAGCCCCAGGAGGGTCGAAGTGAACACTGAAGCTTTCTTT
CDR3: CASSPRRVEVNTEAFF
size: NA
V: TRBV9
D: NA
J: TRBJ1-1

DNA: TGTGCCAGCAGCTTGGCCCCCGGGAATGACTATGGCTACACCTTC
CDR3: CASSLAPGNDYGYTF
size: NA
V: TRBV11-2
D: NA
J: TRBJ1-2

DNA: TGTGCCAGCAGTGAAGGCGTGGCGTCTTCCTACGAGCAGTACTTC
CDR3: CASSEGVASSYEQYF
size: NA
V: TRBV2
D: NA
J: TRBJ2-7

DNA: TGTGCCAGCAGCCGGGGGGGCCGGGGGGAGACCCAGTACTTC
CDR3: CASSRGGRGETQYF
size: NA
V: TRBV7-6
D: TRBD2
J: TRBJ2-5

DNA: TGTGCCAGCAGTTATTCCTGGACGGGTTACGAGCAGTACTTC
CDR3: CASSYSWTGYEQYF
size: NA
V: TRBV6-5
D: NA
J: TRBJ2-7

DNA: TGTGCCAGCAGTGTTAGGGTTTCGACAGATACGCAGTATTTT
CDR3: CASSVRVSTDTQYF
size: NA
V: TRBV6-5
D: NA
J: TRBJ2-3

DNA: TGTGCCAGCAGCGTGGGGCCCGGGACAGGGGATGGCTACACCTTC
CDR3: CASSVGPGTGDGYTF
size: NA
V: TRBV7-2
D: TRBD1
J: TRBJ1-2

DNA: TGTGCCAGCAGCTTGACCGTGGGGGATGAGCAGTTCTTC
CDR3: CASSLTVGDEQFF
size: NA
V: TRBV7-9
D: NA
J: TRBJ2-1

DNA: TGTGCCAGCAGCTCTCGGACATCAGGGGGAGGGTATGGCTACACCTTC
CDR3: CASSSRTSGGGYGYTF
size: NA
V: TRBV7-9
D: TRBD1
J: TRBJ1-2

DNA: TGTGCCAGTAGCACCCGGGACGTAAGCACAGATACGCAGTATTTT
CDR3: CASSTRDVSTDTQYF
size: NA
V: TRBV19
D: NA
J: TRBJ2-3

DNA: TGTGCCAGCAGACGGGACAGGGTGGAAGATGGCTACACCTTC
CDR3: CASRRDRVEDGYTF
size: NA
V: TRBV2
D: TRBD1
J: TRBJ1-2

DNA: TGTGCCAGCAGTTACCTCAGGGGCGTGTCACCCCTCCACTTT
CDR3: CASSYLRGVSPLHF
size: NA
V: TRBV6-5
D: NA
J: TRBJ1-6

DNA: TGCGCCAGCAGCTTGTCTGCGGGGATTACCTACGAGCAGTACTTC
CDR3: CASSLSAGITYEQYF
size: NA
V: TRBV5-1
D: NA
J: TRBJ2-7

DNA: TGTGCCATCAGTGAACAAAATCAGCCCCAGCATTTT
CDR3: CAISEQNQPQHF
size: NA
V: TRBV10-3
D: NA
J: TRBJ1-5

DNA: TGTGCCAGCAGCTTGGGGACCGATGATCAGCCCCAGCATTTT
CDR3: CASSLGTDDQPQHF
size: NA
V: TRBV25-1
D: NA
J: TRBJ1-5

DNA: TGTGCCAGCAGCTCAGGGGCGGGTGGCGAGCAGTTCTTC
CDR3: CASSSGAGGEQFF
size: NA
V: TRBV11-2
D: NA
J: TRBJ2-1

DNA: TGTGCCAGCAGCCACCGGACTAGCGGTTCCTACGAGCAGTACTTC
CDR3: CASSHRTSGSYEQYF
size: NA
V: TRBV4-2
D: TRBD2
J: TRBJ2-7

DNA: TGCGCCAGCAGCTTGGAAGCACTGAGCGGCACTGAAGCTTTCTTT
CDR3: CASSLEALSGTEAFF
size: NA
V: TRBV5-1
D: NA
J: TRBJ1-1

DNA: TGCGCCAGCAGCCAACCTCTAACAGGGTCGGCCACTGAAGCTTTCTTT
CDR3: CASSQPLTGSATEAFF
size: NA
V: TRBV4-1
D: NA
J: TRBJ1-1

DNA: TGTGCCAGCACCCGACAGGCGAACACTGAAGCTTTCTTT
CDR3: CASTRQANTEAFF
size: NA
V: TRBV6-1
D: NA
J: TRBJ1-1

DNA: TGCGCCAGCAGCCCCAACCGAGGGGGCTTGGGCGGGGAGCTGTTTTTT
CDR3: CASSPNRGGLGGELFF
size: NA
V: TRBV4-1
D: TRBD1
J: TRBJ2-2

DNA: TGCGCCAGCAGCCCAGGGACAGGGGGGAACAATGAGCAGTTCTTC
CDR3: CASSPGTGGNNEQFF
size: NA
V: TRBV5-1
D: TRBD1
J: TRBJ2-1

DNA: TGTGCCTGGAGATTACTGTCGGGCACTGAAGCTTTCTTT
CDR3: CAWRLLSGTEAFF
size: NA
V: TRBV30
D: NA
J: TRBJ1-1

DNA: TGTGCCAGTAGTATCAGGGAGACTAATTCACCCCTCCACTTT
CDR3: CASSIRETNSPLHF
size: NA
V: TRBV19
D: NA
J: TRBJ1-6

DNA: TGTGCCAGCAGCTTACTGACAGGGGGCTTAGAGACCCAGTACTTC
CDR3: CASSLLTGGLETQYF
size: NA
V: TRBV7-2
D: TRBD1
J: TRBJ2-5

DNA: TGTGCCAGCAGCTTAGGGGGACTAGCGGGAGGGCCAAGAGATACGCAGTATTTT
CDR3: CASSLGGLAGGPRDTQYF
size: NA
V: TRBV7-9
D: TRBD2
J: TRBJ2-3

DNA: TGCGCCAGCAGCCAAGTATTTACCTATGGCTACACCTTC
CDR3: CASSQVFTYGYTF
size: NA
V: TRBV4-1
D: NA
J: TRBJ1-2

DNA: TGTGCCAGCAGCTTAGGCCGTCTAGAGCACACAGATACGCAGTATTTT
CDR3: CASSLGRLEHTDTQYF
size: NA
V: TRBV7-9
D: NA
J: TRBJ2-3

DNA: TGTGCCAGCAGTTTAGTGGGTCAACAGCCCCAGCATTTT
CDR3: CASSLVGQQPQHF
size: NA
V: TRBV28
D: NA
J: TRBJ1-5

DNA: TGTGCCAGCAGAAGGGGAGTCCAAGAGACCCAGTACTTC
CDR3: CASRRGVQETQYF
size: NA
V: TRBV2
D: NA
J: TRBJ2-5

DNA: TGTGCCAGCACCTACCCGGCGGGGAATAATGAAAAACTGTTTTTT
CDR3: CASTYPAGNNEKLFF
size: NA
V: TRBV28
D: NA
J: TRBJ1-4

DNA: TGTGCCAGTAGTTTATTAGCGGCTAATGAGCAGTTCTTC
CDR3: CASSLLAANEQFF
size: NA
V: TRBV19
D: NA
J: TRBJ2-1

DNA: TGTGCCAGTAGAATAACAGGGGCAGATACGCAGTATTTT
CDR3: CASRITGADTQYF
size: once
V: TRBV19
D: TRBD1
J: TRBJ2-3

DNA: TGTGCCAGCAGCGTAGGAGGCACCGGGGAGCTGTTTTTT
CDR3: CASSVGGTGELFF
size: NA
V: TRBV9
D: NA
J: TRBJ2-2

DNA: TGTGCCAGCAGCGGAATACCCGATCAGCCCCAGCATTTT
CDR3: CASSGIPDQPQHF
size: NA
V: TRBV6-1
D: NA
J: TRBJ1-5

DNA: TGTGCCAGCAGCTTAGGGGGGGCCAAGATCCAAGAGACCCAGTACTTC
CDR3: CASSLGGAKIQETQYF
size: NA
V: TRBV11-3
D: NA
J: TRBJ2-5

DNA: TGTGCCAGTAGTACGGGACAGGGGGTCTCCTACAATGAGCAGTTCTTC
CDR3: CASSTGQGVSYNEQFF
size: NA
V: TRBV19
D: TRBD1
J: TRBJ2-1

DNA: TGTGCCAGCAGGCCAGTCTCTGGGGCCAACGTCCTGACTTTC
CDR3: CASRPVSGANVLTF
size: NA
V: TRBV6-1
D: NA
J: TRBJ2-6

DNA: TGTGCCAGCAACCCCGAGGGCAGAGAAGCTTTCTTT
CDR3: CASNPEGREAFF
size: NA
V: TRBV6-6
D: NA
J: TRBJ1-1

DNA: TGTGCCAGCAGCCGGGCAGGGGATGGCTACACCTTC
CDR3: CASSRAGDGYTF
size: NA
V: TRBV6-5
D: NA
J: TRBJ1-2

DNA: TGTGCCAGCAGCCCCCAAGGGCCCACTGGTGGCTACACCTTC
CDR3: CASSPQGPTGGYTF
size: NA
V: TRBV9
D: NA
J: TRBJ1-2

DNA: TGTGCCAGCAGTGACGGGAGGGCTAGCACAGATACGCAGTATTTT
CDR3: CASSDGRASTDTQYF
size: few
V: TRBV6-4
D: TRBD2
J: TRBJ2-3

DNA: TGTGCCAGCAGTCTCAGGATCACTGAAGCTTTCTTT
CDR3: CASSLRITEAFF
size: NA
V: TRBV28
D: NA
J: TRBJ1-1

DNA: TGTGCCACCAGACAGGGTATTAACGAGCAGTACTTC
CDR3: CATRQGINEQYF
size: NA
V: TRBV15
D: NA
J: TRBJ2-7

DNA: TGTGCCAGCAGTTTCTGGTACGAGCAGTACTTC
CDR3: CASSFWYEQYF
size: NA
V: TRBV28
D: NA
J: TRBJ2-7

DNA: TGTGCCAGCAGCCCCCAGGGGACAGGGACGCGGGGCTACACCTTC
CDR3: CASSPQGTGTRGYTF
size: NA
V: TRBV7-2
D: TRBD1
J: TRBJ1-2

DNA: TGTGCCAGCAGTCCCCAAATACAGGGAGGCTATGGCTACACCTTC
CDR3: CASSPQIQGGYGYTF
size: NA
V: TRBV28
D: NA
J: TRBJ1-2

DNA: TGTGCCAGTAGTCCTCAACAGGATTGGTCCTATGGCTACACCTTC
CDR3: CASSPQQDWSYGYTF
size: NA
V: TRBV19
D: NA
J: TRBJ1-2

DNA: TGTGCCAGCAGTTACCACGTCGGGACAGGGAATTCACCCCTCCACTTT
CDR3: CASSYHVGTGNSPLHF
size: NA
V: TRBV6-5
D: TRBD1
J: TRBJ1-6

DNA: TGTGCCTGGAATCCGTCGGGACCACCCCTAAACATTCAGTACTTC
CDR3: CAWNPSGPPLNIQYF
size: NA
V: TRBV30
D: NA
J: TRBJ2-4

DNA: TGTGCCAGCTCACCTAAGGAGGCCGGAGTAAAACAAGAGACCCAGTACTTC
CDR3: CASSPKEAGVKQETQYF
size: NA
V: TRBV18
D: NA
J: TRBJ2-5

DNA: TGTGCCAGCAGTGATCCAGGCGGGAGGCACTCCTACGAGCAGTACTTC
CDR3: CASSDPGGRHSYEQYF
size: NA
V: TRBV25-1
D: TRBD2
J: TRBJ2-7

DNA: TGCGCCAGCAGCCGCGGGAACAGGGGGCGCCTTGCCGAGCAGTACTTC
CDR3: CASSRGNRGRLAEQYF
size: NA
V: TRBV5-1
D: TRBD1
J: TRBJ2-7

DNA: TGTGCCAGCAGCACAACTAGCGGGGCCCGCACAGATACGCAGTATTTT
CDR3: CASSTTSGARTDTQYF
size: once
V: TRBV5-6
D: TRBD2
J: TRBJ2-3

DNA: TGCGCCAGCAGCAACGACAATGAGCAGTTCTTC
CDR3: CASSNDNEQFF
size: once
V: TRBV5-1
D: NA
J: TRBJ2-1

DNA: TGTGCCAGCAGCTTGGTCAGGGAGGGAGTGAAAGAGACCCAGTACTTC
CDR3: CASSLVREGVKETQYF
size: NA
V: TRBV5-6
D: TRBD2
J: TRBJ2-5

DNA: TGTGCCAGCAGTTTTCAGGGCAGGGGACTTCAAGAGACCCAGTACTTC
CDR3: CASSFQGRGLQETQYF
size: NA
V: TRBV28
D: NA
J: TRBJ2-5